Presented here are 7 T cell receptor beta chains from one specimen sequenced in a study of cytotoxic CD8 clonotypes in ibrutinib-treated CLL. Profiled with immunoSEQ multiplex PCR; TCRdb holds only in-frame clones, not every one. The sample has approximately 200,000 clones, 55% to 85% seen once. This specimen was PBMCs, taken after 24 months of ibrutinib treatment. These receptor sequences come from a human donor with chronic lymphocytic leukemia.

V is TRBV6-5 and J is TRBJ2-7, with TRBD2 identical over 13 bases. Germline-derived CDR1 and CDR2 are MNHEY and SVGAGI. Trimming removed 4 bases from V and 7 bases from J; junction bases left unmatched: 1. The CDR3 is 13 amino acids. CDR3 coding DNA: TGTGCCAGCAGTTGGACTAGCGGGAGTGAGCAGTACTTC. Protein: CASSWTSGSEQYF.

The genes are TRBV11-2 and TRBJ2-5, with D hard to call. V lost 2 bases and J lost 0, with 10 bases in between. The germline gives CDR1 SGHAT, CDR2 FQNNGV. This CDR3 is built from 15 residues. The CDR3 sequence: CASSLNPGYQETQYF. The CDR3 DNA reads as TGTGCCAGCAGCTTAAACCCGGGCTACCAAGAGACCCAGTACTTC.

This chain joins TRBV18 and TRBJ1-5; D gene ambiguous. The germline V gene has CDR1 KGHSH and CDR2 LQKENI. This CDR3 has 13 residues. V was trimmed by 3 bases and J by 6 bases, leaving 9 bases between them. As DNA, the CDR3 is TGTGCCAGCTCACCTAATTTGAGTCAGCCCCAGCATTTT. Its protein is CASSPNLSQPQHF.

This sequence joins TRBV5-4 and TRBJ2-7, with 8 bases lining up with TRBD2. J gave up 3 bases and V 4 bases, and 9 bases lay outside the gene matches. Germline CDR1 reads SGHNT; CDR2 reads YYREEE (reference sequence). This CDR3 contains 15 residues. CDR3 sequence: CASSPEVAGLYEQYF. CDR3 nucleotides: TGTGCCAGCAGCCCTGAGGTAGCGGGGCTCTACGAGCAGTACTTC.

V usage is TRBV30 and J usage is TRBJ1-1, with D unresolved. The CDR3 sequence is 13 residues long. Trimming removed 0 bases from V and 6 bases from J, with 11 bases in between. Germline V lookup: CDR1 GTSNPN, CDR2 SVGIG (reference sequence). The CDR3 nucleotides read TGTGCCTGGAGTGTTCTCTCCCTGGCTGAAGCTTTCTTT. This codes for CAWSVLSLAEAFF.

The chain uses TRBV7-9 and TRBJ1-4; 7 nucleotides align to TRBD1. The length of the CDR3 is 16 residues. Per the germline V gene, CDR1 is SEHNR and CDR2 is FQNEAQ (reference sequence). The J segment lost 5 bases and the V segment lost 4 bases, leaving 10 bases of the junction unmatched. The CDR3 region is CASSYGDRITNEKLFF. The CDR3 DNA follows: TGTGCCAGCAGCTATGGGGACAGAATCACAAATGAAAAACTGTTTTTT. The entire variable domain, with the rest obtained from reference TRBV7-9 and TRBJ1-4, is as follows: DTGVSQNPRHKITKRGQNVTFRCDPISEHNRLYWYRQTLGQGPEFLTYFQNEAQLEKSRLLSDRFSAERPKGSFSTLEIQRTEQGDSAMYLCASSYGDRITNEKLFFGSGTQLSVL.

The V call is TRBV7-6, the J call TRBJ2-6, with a tentative D call TRBD2 (5 bases). Looked up from germline, CDR1 is SGHVS and CDR2 is FNYEAQ. The CDR3 is 14 residues long. V lost 7 bases, J lost 2 bases, and 9 bases lay in between. This chain's CDR3 is CASTMEAGANVLTF. The CDR3 DNA sequence: TGTGCCAGCACCATGGAGGCTGGGGCCAACGTCCTGACTTTC.